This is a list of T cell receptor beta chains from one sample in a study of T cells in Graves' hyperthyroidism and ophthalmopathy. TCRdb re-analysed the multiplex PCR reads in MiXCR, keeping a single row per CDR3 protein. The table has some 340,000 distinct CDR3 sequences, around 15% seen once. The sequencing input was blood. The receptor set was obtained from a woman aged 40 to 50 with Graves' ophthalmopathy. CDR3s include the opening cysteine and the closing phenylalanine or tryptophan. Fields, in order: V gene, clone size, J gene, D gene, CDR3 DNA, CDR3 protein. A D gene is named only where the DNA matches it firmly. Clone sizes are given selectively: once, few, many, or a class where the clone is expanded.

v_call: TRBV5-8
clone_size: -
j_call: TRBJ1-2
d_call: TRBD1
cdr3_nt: TGTGCCAGCAGCCTGAGGACAGGGGACGCTGCTAACTATGGCTACACCTTC
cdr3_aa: CASSLRTGDAANYGYTF

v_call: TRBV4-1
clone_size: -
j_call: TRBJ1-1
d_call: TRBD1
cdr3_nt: TGCGCCAGCAGCCCGGGGACAGGGGAGGTAGCTTTCTTT
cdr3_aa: CASSPGTGEVAFF

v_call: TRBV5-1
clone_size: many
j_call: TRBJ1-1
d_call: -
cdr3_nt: TGCGCCAGCAGCAATCGGGAGAACACTGAAGCTTTCTTT
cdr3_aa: CASSNRENTEAFF

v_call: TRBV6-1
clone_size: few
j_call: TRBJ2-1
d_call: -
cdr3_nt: TGTGCCAGCAGTTTGGGCCTAAGGGAGCAGTTCTTC
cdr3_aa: CASSLGLREQFF

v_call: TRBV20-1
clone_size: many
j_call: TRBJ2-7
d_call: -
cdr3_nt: TGCAGTGCTAGAGTTCGGGGGGCGGGTAAGCAGTACTTC
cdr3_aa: CSARVRGAGKQYF

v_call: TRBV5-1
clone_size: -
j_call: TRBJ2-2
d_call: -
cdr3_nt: TGCGCCAGCAGCTTGTCCGGACAGTCGGCCACCGGGGAGCTGTTTTTT
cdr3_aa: CASSLSGQSATGELFF

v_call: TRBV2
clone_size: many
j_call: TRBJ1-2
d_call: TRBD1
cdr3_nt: TGTGCCAGCAAAGGGACAGGGGACTATGGCTACACCTTC
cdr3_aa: CASKGTGDYGYTF

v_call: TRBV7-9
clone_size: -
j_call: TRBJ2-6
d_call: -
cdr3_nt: TGTGCCAGCAGCTTACAGGCCTCTGGGGCCAACGTCCTGACTTTC
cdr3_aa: CASSLQASGANVLTF

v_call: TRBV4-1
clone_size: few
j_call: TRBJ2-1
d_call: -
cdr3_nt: TGCGCCAGCGCACCGGTAAGCTCCTACAATGAGCAGTTCTTC
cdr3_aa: CASAPVSSYNEQFF

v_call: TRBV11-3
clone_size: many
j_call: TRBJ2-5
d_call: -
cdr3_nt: TGTGCCAGCACCGAGACCCGACCCGCTGGGACCCAGTACTTC
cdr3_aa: CASTETRPAGTQYF

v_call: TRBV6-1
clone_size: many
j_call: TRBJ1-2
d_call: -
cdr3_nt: TGTGCCAGCAGTGACCCAGGCCGAGAGTATGGCTACACCTTC
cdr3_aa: CASSDPGREYGYTF

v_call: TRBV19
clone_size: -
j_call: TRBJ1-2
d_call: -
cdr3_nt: TGTGCCAGTAGTACCGACAGGCCTTACTATGGCTACACCTTC
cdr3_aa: CASSTDRPYYGYTF

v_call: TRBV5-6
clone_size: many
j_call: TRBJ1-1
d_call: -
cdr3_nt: TGTGCCAGCAGCTTACCGTCGGGGTGGACTGAAGCTTTCTTT
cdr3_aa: CASSLPSGWTEAFF

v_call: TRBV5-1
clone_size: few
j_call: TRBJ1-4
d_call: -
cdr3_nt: TGCGCCAGCGGGTACAGGAGTAATGAAAAACTGTTTTTT
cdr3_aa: CASGYRSNEKLFF

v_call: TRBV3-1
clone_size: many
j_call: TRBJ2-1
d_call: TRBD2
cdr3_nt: TGTGCCAGCAGCCAACCCGTATGGGGGCTAGCGGGATCAGTCGAGCAGTTCTTC
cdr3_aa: CASSQPVWGLAGSVEQFF

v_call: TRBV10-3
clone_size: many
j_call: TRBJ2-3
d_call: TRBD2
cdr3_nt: TGTGCCATCAGTGAGACTAGCGGGAGAAGCACAGATACGCAGTATTTT
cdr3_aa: CAISETSGRSTDTQYF

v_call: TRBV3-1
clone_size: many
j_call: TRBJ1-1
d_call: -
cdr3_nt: TGTGCCAGCAGCCACGGACAGATAGAAAACACTGAAGCTTTCTTT
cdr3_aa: CASSHGQIENTEAFF

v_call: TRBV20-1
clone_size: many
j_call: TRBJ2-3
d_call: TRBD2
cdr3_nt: TGCATTTCCCCGGTGGGACTAGCGGGAGGATCTAGCACAGATACGCAGTATTTT
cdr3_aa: CISPVGLAGGSSTDTQYF

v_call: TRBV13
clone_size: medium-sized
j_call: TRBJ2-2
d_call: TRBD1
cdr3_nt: TGTGCCAGCAGCTTCTGGGACAGGGGGCGGGACCGGGAGCTGTTTTTT
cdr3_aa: CASSFWDRGRDRELFF